These 29 T cell receptor beta chains were all obtained from the same sample, sequenced in a study of T cells in Graves' hyperthyroidism and ophthalmopathy. RNA transcripts gave rise to amplified TCR beta CDR3 regions. When the TCR CDR3 underwent first-round RT-PCR, the HTBI primer set was used. TCRdb processed the multiplex PCR reads anew with MiXCR; each CDR3 protein has one entry. The sample shows around 200,000 distinct CDR3 sequences, 18% of them seen only once. The sample comprised blood. The origin of the receptors is a man aged 35 to 55 with Graves' hyperthyroidism.

This clonotype was picked up many times. The V gene is TRBV18, the J gene TRBJ2-1, with D perhaps TRBD2 (6 bases). The germline V and J ends were trimmed by 8 bases and 5 bases, with 13 bases remaining between them. The CDR3 spans 13 residues. Germline-derived CDR1 and CDR2 are KGHSH and LQKENI. This CDR3 reads CASGAGSNNEQFF. For the CDR3, the DNA is TGTGCCAGCGGGGCGGGGTCGAACAATGAGCAGTTCTTC.

This sequence joins TRBV5-6 and TRBJ2-5; D not certain. The CDR3 has 14 amino acids. CDR1 is SGHDT and CDR2 is YYEEEE in the germline V gene. V lost 2 bases and J lost 2, with 10 bases in between. The DNA of the CDR3 is TGTGCCAGCAGCTTTTTCCGGCCGCAAGAGACCCAGTACTTC. It encodes CASSFFRPQETQYF.

The genes are TRBV5-4 and TRBJ2-2; D remains ambiguous. The CDR3 extends over 11 amino acids. CDR1 SGHNT and CDR2 YYREEE come from the germline V gene (reference sequence). V was clipped by 5 bases and J by 8 bases, with 7 bases between them. As DNA, the CDR3 is TGTGCCAGCAGAGTTTCTGGGGAGCTGTTTTTT. Its protein product is CASRVSGELFF.

This clonotype was counted ten times or more. V gene TRBV6-2 or TRBV6-3 combines with J gene TRBJ2-1, with D tentatively TRBD1 (5 bases). V was clipped by 0 bases and J by 4 bases, with 13 bases between them. The germline gives CDR1 MNHEY, CDR2 SVGEGT. The CDR3 consists of 16 residues. The CDR3 protein is CASSYSGVEMYNEQFF. The CDR3 DNA is TGTGCCAGCAGTTACTCAGGGGTTGAGATGTACAATGAGCAGTTCTTC.

The V gene is TRBV6-5, the J gene TRBJ1-2, with D maybe TRBD1 (5 bases). The CDR3 runs 15 residues. The germline V gene encodes CDR1 MNHEY and CDR2 SVGAGI. With 0 bases removed from V and 6 bases from J, the gap between germline ends came to 14 bases. The CDR3 spells CASSYSERGADGYTF. The CDR3, as DNA: TGTGCCAGCAGTTACTCGGAAAGGGGCGCGGATGGCTACACCTTC.

The chain carries TRBV10-1 and TRBJ2-3, with a weak D call TRBD1 (5 bases). V gave up 5 bases and J gave up 5 bases, with 11 bases separating them. The CDR3 runs 13 residues. Germline values: CDR1 WNHNN, CDR2 SYGVQD (reference sequence). In DNA form, the CDR3 reads TGCGCCAGCAGTCGCGCCCAGGGAGATACGCAGTATTTT. Amino acids: CASSRAQGDTQYF.

This sequence joins TRBV28 and TRBJ2-7, with 7 bases fitting TRBD1. This CDR3 comprises 14 residues. V shed 5 bases, J shed 6 bases, and the junction held 10 bases outside the gene matches. CDR1 is MDHEN, CDR2 SYDVKM, per germline. The CDR3 sequence: CASSPPQGEREQYF. The CDR3 DNA is TGTGCCAGCAGTCCGCCTCAGGGGGAACGCGAGCAGTACTTC. Combining the CDR3 with reference TRBV28 and TRBJ2-7 gives the whole variable domain DVKVTQSSRYLVKRTGEKVFLECVQDMDHENMFWYRQDPGLGLRLIYFSYDVKMKEKGDIPEGYSVSREKKERFSLILESASTNQTSMYLCASSPPQGEREQYFGPGTRLTVT.

This clonotype was counted ten times or more. V usage is TRBV7-9 and J usage is TRBJ2-1, with TRBD1 identical over 9 bases. Looked up from germline, CDR1 is SEHNR and CDR2 is FQNEAQ (reference sequence). The junction had 11 bases not matched to a gene; V was cut back by 5 bases and J by 6 bases. This CDR3 contains 16 residues. As DNA, the CDR3 is TGTGCCAGCAGCCTACCCCAGGGACAGGGTTCCAATGAGCAGTTCTTC. Amino acid sequence: CASSLPQGQGSNEQFF.

The chain links TRBV10-2 to TRBJ2-7; TRBD2 matches 9 bases. J lost 3 bases, V lost 6 bases, and 3 bases had no gene match. Germline V gene data show CDR1 as WSHSY and CDR2 as SAAADI. The CDR3 length is 13 residues. The CDR3, as DNA: TGCGCCAGCAGAAGGACTAGCGACTACGAGCAGTACTTC. Its translation is CASRRTSDYEQYF.

Comments on this clonotype: This CDR3 is missing its conserved last phenylalanine or tryptophan, likely due to a read error. V usage is TRBV4-3 and J usage is TRBJ1-4; the D is unclear. Trimming shortened V by 4 bases and J by 2 bases, and 17 bases separated the two germline ends. This CDR3 region has 17 residues. Germline assignment: CDR1 LGHNA and CDR2 YSLEER. In DNA, the CDR3 is TGCGCCAGCAGCCTACCGCCCAGACCGACGACTAATGAAAAACTGTTTCTT. Residues: CASSLPPRPTTNEKLFL.

This clonotype was detected many times. The chain recombines TRBV3-1 with TRBJ1-4; maybe TRBD1 (6 bases). The CDR3 totals 16 residues. Trimming removed 0 bases at V and 5 bases at J, with 13 bases between. The germline V gene encodes CDR1 LGHDT and CDR2 YNNKEL (reference sequence). CDR3 nucleotide sequence: TGTGCCAGCAGCCAAGAAGCCGGGGGCCTAAATGAAAAACTGTTTTTT. This codes for CASSQEAGGLNEKLFF.

This clonotype was detected only a few times. The genes are TRBV6-5 and TRBJ2-7; D uncertain. There are 12 residues in the CDR3. CDR1 is MNHEY, CDR2 SVGAGI, per germline. V lost 3 bases to trimming and J lost 1 base, with 4 bases between them. The CDR3 DNA reads as TGTGCCAGCAGTTATCGTTCCTACGAGCAGTACTTC. This translates into CASSYRSYEQYF.

On this clonotype itself: A read error may explain this, as a much larger clone is one base away. The chain has TRBV5-1 and TRBJ1-2, with D perhaps TRBD1 (5 bases). CDR1 is SGHRS and CDR2 is YFSETQ in the germline V gene. This CDR3 is built from 12 residues. As DNA, the CDR3 is TGCGTCAGCAGTTCGGACATCTATGGCTACACCTTC. Its protein product is CVSSSDIYGYTF. Drawing the rest from reference TRBV5-1 and TRBJ1-2, the complete variable domain is KAGVTQTPRYLIKTRGQQVTLSCSPISGHRSVSWYQQTPGQGLQFLFEYFSETQRNKGNFPGRFSGRQFSNSRSEMNVSTLELGDSALYLCVSSSDIYGYTFGSGTRLTVV.

This clonotype was seen at least ten times. The J gene is TRBJ2-5, the V gene TRBV10-3; D is possibly TRBD2 (6 bases). Trimming removed 2 bases at V and 4 bases at J, with 14 bases between. CDR3 size: 15 residues. Germline-derived CDR1 and CDR2 are ENHRY and SYGVKD. CDR3 nucleotide sequence: TGTGCCATCAGTGAGCCGGGACTCAAAACAGAGACCCAGTACTTC. Protein sequence: CAISEPGLKTETQYF.

This chain joins TRBV5-8 and TRBJ2-7; 11 bases line up with TRBD1. Per the germline V gene, CDR1 is SGHTS and CDR2 is YDEGEE. This CDR3 is 15 amino acids long. With V trimmed by 3 bases and J by 0 bases, 2 bases remained unmatched. CDR3 sequence (DNA): TGTGCCAGCAGCTCGGACAGGGGGCGCTCCTACGAGCAGTACTTC. It encodes CASSSDRGRSYEQYF. The full variable domain, in which reference TRBV5-8 and TRBJ2-7 provide the parts outside the CDR3, is EAGVTQSPTHLIKTRGQQATLRCSPISGHTSVYWYQQALGLGLQFLLWYDEGEERNRGNFPPRFSGRQFPNYSSELNVNALELEDSALYLCASSSDRGRSYEQYFGPGTRLTVT.

Concerning this clonotype: A read error is possible here, since a much larger clone lies one base away. The genes are TRBV20-1 and TRBJ2-1, with D perhaps being TRBD1 or TRBD2 (5 bases each). The CDR3 runs to 16 residues. In germline, CDR1 is DFQATT, CDR2 SNEGSKA (reference sequence). CDR3 nucleotide sequence: TGCAGTGCTTCACGACCTTATGGGGGAACTTACAGTGAGCAGTTCTTC. Amino acids: CSASRPYGGTYSEQFF.

The table lists this clonotype with a few counts. V usage is TRBV19 and J usage is TRBJ2-6; unclear D gene. V lost 7 bases and J 1 base, leaving 5 bases between the germline ends. Germline V gives CDR1 LNHDA, CDR2 SQIVND (reference sequence). The CDR3 runs to 13 residues. CDR3 sequence (DNA): TGTGCCAGTACCCAATCTGGGGCCAACGTCCTGACTTTC. This gives the protein CASTQSGANVLTF. Supplemented by reference TRBV19 and TRBJ2-6, the full variable domain reads DGGITQSPKYLFRKEGQNVTLSCEQNLNHDAMYWYRQDPGQGLRLIYYSQIVNDFQKGDIAEGYSVSREKKESFPLTVTSAQKNPTAFYLCASTQSGANVLTFGAGSRLTVL.

The sample holds many counts of this clonotype. The V and J genes are TRBV30 and TRBJ2-1; D unresolved. This CDR3 contains 15 residues. With 5 bases removed from V and 5 bases from J, the gap between germline ends came to 19 bases. Germline loops: CDR1 GTSNPN, CDR2 SVGIG (reference sequence). The CDR3 region has the DNA TGTGCCTGGGCCCCTTTCCAAAACTGGGACAATGAGCAGTTCTTC. It yields the protein CAWAPFQNWDNEQFF.

This clonotype was recorded at least ten times. This sequence joins TRBV5-1 and TRBJ2-3, with D possibly TRBD1 on 6 matching bases. V was cut by 2 bases and J by 1 base, with 8 bases left in between. CDR1 SGHRS and CDR2 YFSETQ come from the germline V gene. The CDR3 contains 14 residues. The DNA for the CDR3 is TGCGCCAGCAGCTTACAGGGTGGCACAGATACGCAGTATTTT. Protein: CASSLQGGTDTQYF.

This clonotype was seen repeatedly, ten times or more. The V call is TRBV27, the J call TRBJ1-1; 9 bases fit TRBD1. This CDR3 has 14 residues. V shed 6 bases, J shed 3 bases, and the junction held 5 bases outside the gene matches. Germline loops: CDR1 MNHEY, CDR2 SMNVEV (reference sequence). CDR3 coding DNA: TGTGCCAGCAGGGACAGGGGTACCGACACTGAAGCTTTCTTT. As protein: CASRDRGTDTEAFF.

This clonotype was observed many times. V and J are TRBV5-1 and TRBJ2-1; possibly TRBD2 for D (6 bases). The CDR3 covers 15 residues. V lost 0 bases to trimming and J lost 6 bases, with 13 bases between them. CDR1 and CDR2 (germline): SGHRS, YFSETQ. CDR3 bases: TGCGCCAGCAGCTTGGGCGGGGTTCTCACCAATGAGCAGTTCTTC. Protein: CASSLGGVLTNEQFF.

This clonotype was seen more than once but under ten times. CDR3 DNA: TGCGCCAGCAGCCACACACGAGGTCAGGGGGATGAGCAGTTCTTC. It yields the protein CASSHTRGQGDEQFF. The chain couples TRBV4-3 to TRBJ2-1, with 7 bases identical to TRBD1. Losses at the gene ends were 3 bases for V and 8 bases for J; bases not matched to a gene: 10. There are 15 residues in the CDR3. CDR1 is LGHNA and CDR2 is YSLEER in the germline V gene.

This clonotype came up many times. The V and J genes are TRBV7-2 and TRBJ2-2; perhaps TRBD1 as D (5 bases). The germline V and J ends were trimmed by 4 bases and 2 bases, with 14 bases remaining between them. Germline V gene sequence: CDR1 SGHTA, CDR2 FQGNSA. This CDR3 region has 16 residues. The CDR3 loop reads CASSSRTPRNTGELFF. Written as DNA, the CDR3 is TGTGCCAGCAGCTCTAGGACACCTAGAAACACCGGGGAGCTGTTTTTT.

The chain couples TRBV20-1 to TRBJ2-3, with TRBD2 identical over 11 bases. Trimming at V came to 3 bases and at J to 6 bases, leaving 8 bases not matched to a gene. Germline assignment: CDR1 DFQATT and CDR2 SNEGSKA (reference sequence). The CDR3 covers 15 residues. The CDR3 is CSASDSGGAFDTQYF. CDR3 nucleotides: TGCAGTGCTAGTGATAGCGGGGGGGCTTTCGATACGCAGTATTTT.

As concerns this clonotype: The germline gene is not matched at one end of the junction; a read error may be the cause. The chain employs TRBV10-3 and TRBJ2-1, with 9 nucleotides matching TRBD1. The CDR3 is made up of 14 amino acids. The germline V gene encodes CDR1 ENHRY and CDR2 SYGVKD. This CDR3 is CGISTGTGINEQFF. CDR3 DNA: TGTGGCATCAGTACCGGGACAGGGATCAATGAGCAGTTCTTC.

The sample holds many counts of this clonotype. The rearrangement links TRBV19 to TRBJ2-7, with a tentative D call TRBD1 (6 bases). CDR1 LNHDA and CDR2 SQIVND come from the germline V gene (reference sequence). V lost 5 bases to trimming and J lost 2 bases, with 13 bases between them. The CDR3 contains 14 residues. The CDR3 bases are TGTGCCAGTAGTGGTGGGACATGGACCTACGAGCAGTACTTC. Protein product: CASSGGTWTYEQYF. The whole variable domain, remainder taken from reference TRBV19 and TRBJ2-7, is DGGITQSPKYLFRKEGQNVTLSCEQNLNHDAMYWYRQDPGQGLRLIYYSQIVNDFQKGDIAEGYSVSREKKESFPLTVTSAQKNPTAFYLCASSGGTWTYEQYFGPGTRLTVT.

CDR3 sequence reads: CSATDRGYNTGELFF. CDR3 nucleotides: TGCAGTGCGACCGACAGGGGGTACAACACCGGGGAGCTGTTTTTT. The V gene is TRBV20-1, the J gene TRBJ2-2; 9 nucleotides match TRBD1. Germline V gene sequence: CDR1 DFQATT, CDR2 SNEGSKA (reference sequence). This CDR3 comprises 15 residues. V was pared by 6 bases and J by 2 bases, with 7 bases of the junction left unmatched.

There are many counts of this clonotype. This chain connects TRBV27 to TRBJ2-7; 9 positions agree with TRBD2. The V gene end was trimmed by 6 bases and the J gene end by 0 bases; junction bases not matched to a gene: 6. This CDR3 contains 15 residues. Germline CDR1 is MNHEY and CDR2 is SMNVEV (reference sequence). CDR3 in amino acids: CASSLAGSTSYEQYF. CDR3 in DNA: TGTGCCAGCAGCCTAGCGGGGTCGACCTCCTACGAGCAGTACTTC.

This clonotype was picked up a small number of times. This chain connects TRBV5-6 to TRBJ2-7; 8 bases agree with TRBD2. The CDR3 has 13 amino acids. V gave up 0 bases and J gave up 6 bases; unmatched junction bases: 2. Germline lookup yields CDR1 SGHDT and CDR2 YYEEEE. The CDR3 bases are TGTGCCAGCAGCTTGGGTAGCGGGGCCGAGCAGTACTTC. Translated, it gives CASSLGSGAEQYF. Based on the CDR3 plus reference TRBV5-6 and TRBJ2-7, the full variable domain is DAGVTQSPTHLIKTRGQQVTLRCSPKSGHDTVSWYQQALGQGPQFIFQYYEEEERQRGNFPDRFSGHQFPNYSSELNVNALLLGDSALYLCASSLGSGAEQYFGPGTRLTVT.